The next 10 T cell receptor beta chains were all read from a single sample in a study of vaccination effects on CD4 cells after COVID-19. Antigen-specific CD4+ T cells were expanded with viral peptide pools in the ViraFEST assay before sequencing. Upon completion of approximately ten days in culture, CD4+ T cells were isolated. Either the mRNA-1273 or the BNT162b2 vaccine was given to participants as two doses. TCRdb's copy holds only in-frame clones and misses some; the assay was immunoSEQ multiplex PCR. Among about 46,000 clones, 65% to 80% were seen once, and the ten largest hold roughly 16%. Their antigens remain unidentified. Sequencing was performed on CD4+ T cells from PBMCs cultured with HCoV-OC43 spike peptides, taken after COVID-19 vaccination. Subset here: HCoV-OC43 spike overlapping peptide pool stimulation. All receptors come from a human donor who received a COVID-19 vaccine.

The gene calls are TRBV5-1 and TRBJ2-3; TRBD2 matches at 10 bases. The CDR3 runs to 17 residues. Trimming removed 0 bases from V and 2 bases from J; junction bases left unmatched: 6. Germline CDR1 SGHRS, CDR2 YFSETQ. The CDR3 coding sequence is TGCGCCAGCAGCTTGGCCATAAGCGGGGGGGCCACAGATACGCAGTATTTT. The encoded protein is CASSLAISGGATDTQYF.

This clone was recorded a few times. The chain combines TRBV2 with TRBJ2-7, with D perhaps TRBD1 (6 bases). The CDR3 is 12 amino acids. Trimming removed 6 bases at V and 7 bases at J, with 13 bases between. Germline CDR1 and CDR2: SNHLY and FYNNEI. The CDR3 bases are TGTGCCAGCAGGGACGACAGGCGGGAGCAGTACTTC. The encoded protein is CASRDDRREQYF.

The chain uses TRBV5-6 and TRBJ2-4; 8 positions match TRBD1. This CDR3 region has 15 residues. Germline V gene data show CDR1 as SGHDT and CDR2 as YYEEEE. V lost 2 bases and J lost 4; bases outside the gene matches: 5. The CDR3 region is CASSFLRQGKNIQYF. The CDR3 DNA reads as TGTGCCAGCAGCTTTCTGCGACAGGGGAAAAACATTCAGTACTTC.

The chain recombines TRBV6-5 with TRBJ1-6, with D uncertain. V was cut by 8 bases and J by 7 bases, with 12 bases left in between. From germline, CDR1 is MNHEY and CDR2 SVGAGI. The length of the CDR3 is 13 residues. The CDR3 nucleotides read TGTGCCAGCGTGAGGGAACTGAATTCACCCCTCCACTTT. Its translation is CASVRELNSPLHF.

CDR3 residues: CATTILPGLAGGPDTQYF. The CDR3 DNA is TGCGCCACCACGATCCTACCGGGACTAGCGGGAGGGCCAGATACGCAGTATTTT. The chain joins TRBV10-2 to TRBJ2-3, with TRBD2 matching over 16 bases. The V gene end was trimmed by 10 bases and the J gene end by 4 bases; junction bases not matched to a gene: 14. The length of the CDR3 is 18 residues. Germline V gene sequence: CDR1 WSHSY, CDR2 SAAADI.

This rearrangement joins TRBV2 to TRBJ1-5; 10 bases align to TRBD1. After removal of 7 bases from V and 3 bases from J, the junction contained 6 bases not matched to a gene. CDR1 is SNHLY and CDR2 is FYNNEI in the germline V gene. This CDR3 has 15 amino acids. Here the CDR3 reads CASNRDRGDNQPQHF. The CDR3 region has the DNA TGTGCCAGCAACCGGGACAGGGGAGACAATCAGCCCCAGCATTTT.

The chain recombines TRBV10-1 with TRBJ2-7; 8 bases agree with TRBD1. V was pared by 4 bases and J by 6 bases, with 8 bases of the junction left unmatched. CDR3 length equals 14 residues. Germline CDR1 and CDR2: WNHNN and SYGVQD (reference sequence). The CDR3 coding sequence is TGCGCCAGCAGTGTGCAGGGGGCCACGTTCGAGCAGTACTTC. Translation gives CASSVQGATFEQYF.

The CDR3 reads CASSQGFGNSPLHF. CDR3 in DNA: TGTGCCAGCAGCCAGGGTTTCGGTAATTCACCCCTCCACTTT. The rearrangement links TRBV3-1 (or the pseudogene TRBV3-2) to TRBJ1-6; the D is unclear. CDR1 is LGHDT, CDR2 YNNKEL, per germline (reference sequence). V lost 3 bases and J 6 bases, leaving 9 bases between the germline ends. The CDR3 covers 14 residues.

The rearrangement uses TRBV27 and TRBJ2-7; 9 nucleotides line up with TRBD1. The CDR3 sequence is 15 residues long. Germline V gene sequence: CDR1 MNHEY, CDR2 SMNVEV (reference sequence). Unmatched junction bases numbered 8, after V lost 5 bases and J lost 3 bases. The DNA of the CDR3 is TGTGCCAGCAGTCCAGAGACAGGGGGGAGCTACGAGCAGTACTTC. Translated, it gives CASSPETGGSYEQYF.

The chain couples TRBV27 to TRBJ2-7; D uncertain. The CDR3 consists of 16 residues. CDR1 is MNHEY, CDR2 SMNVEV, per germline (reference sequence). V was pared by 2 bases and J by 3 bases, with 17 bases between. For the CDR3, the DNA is TGTGCCAGCAGTTTAATGGCCCAGAGTCTGGGCTACGAGCAGTACTTC. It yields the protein CASSLMAQSLGYEQYF.